This T cell receptor beta chain came from a study of blood T cell repertoires in COVID-19 (dated by TCRdb to about 2020). As for the study more broadly: Samples from collaborators originated in the United States, Italy and Spain and spanned both the acute and convalescent phases of COVID-19. The material from the prospective study consisted of cDNA or gDNA derived from T cells, B-cell-depleted T cells, or PBMCs. Subjects who had been exposed to COVID-19, were actively infected with it, or had recovered from it provided the deeply sampled blood TCRbeta repertoires that made up the dataset. The repertoires were released in a freely available public database meant as a resource for research on the immune response to SARS-CoV-2. Samples came from the ongoing ImmuneRACE study (first 160 participants) plus 1,254 subjects from 6 global collaborators. Nearly every sample came with metadata listing a de-identified subject ID, COVID-19 status, age in years and sex. Where available, HLA class I and class II types were obtained from metadata supplied by the sample provider rather than from assay-based typing. What the authors observed across the whole study: The amount of clinical and demographic metadata varied by source and participant and was provided uncurated.

Participants in the prospective study were enrolled through a virtual design, were aged roughly 18 to 100 years, and lived in roughly 26 United States geographic areas. In the prospective study, participants were assigned to cohorts based on the clinical history participants reported in a screening survey and a study questionnaire. In the prospective study, whole blood, serum and a nasopharyngeal or oropharyngeal swab were collected from each participant by mobile phlebotomists. Participants in the prospective study had the option to provide additional blood draws and questionnaires over an approximately 2-month period. Prospective study blood samples were shipped either frozen or at room temperature before DNA extraction. Of note for this clone: Its antigen target is currently unknown. Base-call qualities are not available, and no considerably larger clone is one nucleotide away.

TCRbeta CDR3 regions were amplified from genomic DNA by means of the immunoSEQ Assay, a bias-controlled multiplex PCR. The published analysis was carried out like this. Within the assay, amplification of reference gene primers was used to estimate how many nucleated cells each sample contained. To quantify the absolute abundance of each unique TCRbeta CDR3 rearrangement, sequence reads were collapsed and filtered. For each sample, productive Simpson clonality was calculated by taking the square root of Simpson's diversity index across productive rearrangements. TCRdb provides this immuneACCESS table in a form limited to in-frame rearrangements. Some clones are lacking; in checked studies, under half of them reflect an unresolved V gene, and why the rest are absent is not known. The DNA gave D and trimming, while V, J and clone size come from that table. This sample comprises roughly 160,000 clones, more than 65% of them detected only once. Clones ranked in the top ten supply about 5% of the sample.

This TCR was recovered from a woman aged 40 to 50 with acute COVID-19. The sequencing sample was made of PBMCs or T cells enriched from blood (not recorded which).

CDR3 reads: CASRLGQGLYGYTF. The sequenced DNA is TGTGCCAGCAGATTAGGACAAGGGCTATATGGCTACACCTTC. This chain is built from TRBV6-5 and TRBJ1-2, and the D gene may be TRBD1, 5 bases matching. The CDR3 has 14 amino acids, counting the end cysteine and phenylalanine. Only the CDR3 DNA is retained, 42 bases long and in frame from the first base. Reading the germline V gene gives CDR1 MNHEY and CDR2 SVGAGI. Cut back by 6 bases and 5 bases, the V and J ends lie 16 bases apart.